This is a list of T cell receptor beta chains from one sample in a study of T cell changes during pregnancy in multiple sclerosis. This table comes from immunoSEQ multiplex PCR, and its TCRdb copy is limited to in-frame clones, with some not included. Of roughly 50,000 clones listed, 80% to 95% were seen once; the top ten hold 0.65% to 0.7%. The source was CD4+ T cells from peripheral blood mononuclear cells, collected in the third trimester of pregnancy. The receptor source for this set is a female donor with multiple sclerosis, enrolled in a pregnancy study. Each CDR3 is given with its conserved first and last residue.

>TRBV7-8|TRBJ2-1
CASRVSGLLPTNEQFF
>TRBV4-2|TRBJ1-1
CASSQVGQGRRTEAFF
>TRBV5-4|TRBJ1-1
CASSLAQGRNTEAFF
>TRBV5-6|TRBJ2-7
CASSSSGETYEQYF
>TRBV5-4|TRBJ2-2
CASSSGTPSVSTGELFF
>TRBV30|TRBJ1-2
CAWSVRQVYGYTF
>TRBV5-4|TRBJ2-3
CASSFKTGTSGRYSTDTQYF
>TRBV7-2|TRBJ2-1
CASSFGLKNNEQFF
>TRBV6-1|TRBJ2-7
CASSTGQKYEQYF
>TRBV19|TRBJ2-3
CASSKLGQGLADTQYF
>TRBV19|TRBJ2-1
CASTHRGSLANEQFF
>TRBV28|TRBJ2-5
CASSTRGEGKETQYF
>TRBV7-9|TRBJ2-7
CASRSIRDKFYEQYF
>TRBV19|TRBJ2-1
CASRLLAGGGYNEQFF
>TRBV5-1|TRBJ1-1
CASSSMTGTGYSRDTEAFF
>TRBV7-2|TRBJ2-1
CASSSRLAGGINEQFF
>TRBV28|TRBJ2-3
CASSYGTSGSSDTQYF
>TRBV4-1|TRBJ2-7
CASSQEGLPSYEQYF
>TRBV6-4|TRBJ2-1
CASSGLAGGTYNEQFF
>TRBV28|TRBJ2-4
CASRPSGTENIQYF
>TRBV30|TRBJ2-1
CAWSQGREQFF
>TRBV19|TRBJ2-5
CASSLGQGESETQYF
>TRBV19|TRBJ2-7
CASSIQLAGTSYEQYF
>TRBV11-2|TRBJ1-2
CASSISGQGAGGYTF
>TRBV5-4|TRBJ2-6
CASSQTGGGANVLTF
>TRBV5-6|TRBJ1-2
CASSLQDGYTF
>TRBV5-1|TRBJ2-3
CASSLEAAIAGTDTQYF
>TRBV5-8|TRBJ1-2
CASSRSGVANYGYTF